The rows below give T cell receptor beta chains drawn from one sample of a study of shared clonotypes between healthy human individuals. Clones were sequenced by immunoSEQ multiplex PCR, and TCRdb holds only the in-frame ones, with some missing. Of 2.3 million or so clones listed, 93% are singletons. Material for sequencing was naive CD4+ T cells from PBMCs. These receptors all come from a man aged 18 to 30 in good health. Some clones in this sample may be carry-over from other donors' samples. CDR3s include the opening cysteine and the closing phenylalanine or tryptophan. A D gene is named only where the DNA matches it firmly. Clone size is shown for a subset of rows, as once, few, many or a class of expanded clone.

v_gene	d_gene	abundance	j_gene	CDR3aa	CDR3nt
TRBV28	-	-	TRBJ1-4	CASSLAGATNEKLFF	TGTGCCAGCAGCTTGGCCGGAGCAACTAATGAAAAACTGTTTTTT
TRBV27	-	once	TRBJ1-2	CASRALSGALNYGYTF	TGTGCCAGCAGGGCTCTATCGGGGGCCCTTAACTATGGCTACACCTTC
TRBV5-1	-	-	TRBJ2-6	CASSLGRTGANVLTF	TGCGCCAGCAGCTTGGGGCGTACTGGGGCCAACGTCCTGACTTTC
TRBV2	-	-	TRBJ1-5	CASSESLGYSNQPQHF	TGTGCCAGCAGTGAAAGTCTCGGTTATAGCAATCAGCCCCAGCATTTT
TRBV6-5	-	-	TRBJ1-1	CASSGTPNTEAFF	TGTGCCAGCAGCGGGACACCCAACACTGAAGCTTTCTTT
TRBV5-4	-	-	TRBJ2-7	CASSSRQGAGEQYF	TGTGCCAGCAGCTCCCGACAGGGAGCGGGCGAGCAGTACTTC
TRBV28	-	-	TRBJ1-1	CASSLPEGDTHTEAFF	TGTGCCAGCAGTTTACCGGAGGGGGACACCCACACTGAAGCTTTCTTT
TRBV5-1	-	-	TRBJ1-1	CASSLVRGSSTEAFF	TGCGCCAGCAGCTTGGTTAGGGGTTCCAGCACTGAAGCTTTCTTT
TRBV30	-	-	TRBJ2-2	CARPGNTGELFF	TGTGCCCGACCGGGGAACACCGGGGAGCTGTTTTTT
TRBV28	TRBD2	-	TRBJ2-1	CASSFFRLAGSSYNEQFF	TGTGCCAGCAGTTTTTTCCGACTAGCGGGTTCTTCCTACAATGAGCAGTTCTTC
TRBV2	-	-	TRBJ1-1	CASSFGPGNTEAFF	TGTGCCAGCAGTTTTGGCCCCGGGAACACTGAAGCTTTCTTT
TRBV27	TRBD1	few	TRBJ1-1	CASSSDRGRRTEAFF	TGTGCCAGCAGTTCGGACAGGGGCCGACGGACTGAAGCTTTCTTT
TRBV7-9	-	-	TRBJ1-2	CASSRPDGRAWGYTF	TGTGCCAGCAGCCGTCCCGATGGCAGGGCTTGGGGCTACACCTTC
TRBV4-3	-	-	TRBJ1-2	CASSQAGRNYGYTF	TGCGCCAGCAGCCAAGCTGGCAGGAACTATGGCTACACCTTC
TRBV7-2	-	-	TRBJ2-1	CASSLGYNEQFF	TGTGCCAGCAGCTTAGGCTACAATGAGCAGTTCTTC
TRBV6-1	TRBD2	-	TRBJ2-1	CASSVLAGAGKNEQFF	TGTGCCAGCAGTGTCTTAGCGGGAGCGGGTAAGAATGAGCAGTTCTTC